This T cell receptor (beta chain) was sequenced during a study of cytomegalovirus exposure and HLA in healthy donors. Study-level findings and limits: Upon later analysis, HLA-associated TCR beta chains proved more clonally expanded than other, equally common chains. It was in a later analysis that TCR association rates were seen to vary by HLA locus, highest for DRB1 and lowest for HLA-C. TCR beta chain V- and J-gene trimming was linked, in a later analysis, to a missense variant in DCLRE1C. Several of the most significant clusters appeared linked to common viral pathogens, based on a later analysis.

Both 60 Vbeta primers and 13 Jbeta primers went into the PCR. Data came from immunoSEQ multiplex PCR; TCRdb stores just in-frame clones and leaves some out. Its clone listing holds about 110,000 clones. From germline, CDR1 is LGHNT and CDR2 FRNRAP. V lost 6 bases to trimming and J lost 7 bases, with 15 bases between them. The CDR3 runs 13 residues. A remark on this clone: The antigen is undetermined.

The chain links TRBV12-5 to TRBJ2-5; D is possibly TRBD2 (6 bases). The sample was PBMCs. This receptor was identified in a man aged 25-40 years in good health and CMV-seronegative. CDR3: CASGAGSGGTQYF. The CDR3 DNA follows: TGTGCTAGTGGGGCGGGGTCCGGGGGGACCCAGTACTTC.